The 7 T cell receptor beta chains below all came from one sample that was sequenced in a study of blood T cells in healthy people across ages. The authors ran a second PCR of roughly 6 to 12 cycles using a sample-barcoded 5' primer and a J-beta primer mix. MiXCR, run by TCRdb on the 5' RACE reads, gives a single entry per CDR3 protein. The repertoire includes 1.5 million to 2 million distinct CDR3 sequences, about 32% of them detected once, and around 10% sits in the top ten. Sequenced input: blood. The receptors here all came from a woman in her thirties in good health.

The CDR3 region is CAWVTDGTYNEQFF. The CDR3 DNA follows: TGTGCCTGGGTAACTGACGGCACCTACAATGAGCAGTTCTTC. The chain employs TRBV30 and TRBJ2-1, with D unclear. In germline, CDR1 is GTSNPN, CDR2 SVGIG (reference sequence). The CDR3 covers 14 residues. V was shortened by 5 bases and J by 2 bases, with 13 bases between the two germline ends.

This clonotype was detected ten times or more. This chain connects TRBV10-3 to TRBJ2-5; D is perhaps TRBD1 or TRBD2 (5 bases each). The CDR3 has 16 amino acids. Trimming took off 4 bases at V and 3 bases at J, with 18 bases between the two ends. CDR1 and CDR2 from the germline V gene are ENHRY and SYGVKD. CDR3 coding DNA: TGTGCCATCAGTGCAACGGGACCGCCGGAGGAAGAGACCCAGTACTTC. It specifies CAISATGPPEEETQYF.

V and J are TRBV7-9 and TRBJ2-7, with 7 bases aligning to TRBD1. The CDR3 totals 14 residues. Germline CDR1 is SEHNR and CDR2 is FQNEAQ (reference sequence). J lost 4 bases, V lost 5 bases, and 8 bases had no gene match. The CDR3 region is CASSPKGARYEQYF. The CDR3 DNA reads TGTGCCAGCAGCCCCAAGGGGGCTAGGTACGAGCAGTACTTC. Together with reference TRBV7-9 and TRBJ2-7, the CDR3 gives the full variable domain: DTGVSQNPRHKITKRGQNVTFRCDPISEHNRLYWYRQTLGQGPEFLTYFQNEAQLEKSRLLSDRFSAERPKGSFSTLEIQRTEQGDSAMYLCASSPKGARYEQYFGPGTRLTVT.

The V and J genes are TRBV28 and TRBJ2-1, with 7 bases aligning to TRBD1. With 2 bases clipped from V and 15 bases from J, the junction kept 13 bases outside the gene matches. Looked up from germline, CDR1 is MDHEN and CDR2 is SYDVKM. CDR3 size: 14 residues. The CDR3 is CASSLAGGRVPRFF. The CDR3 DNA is TGTGCCAGCAGTTTAGCAGGGGGACGCGTCCCACGGTTCTTC.

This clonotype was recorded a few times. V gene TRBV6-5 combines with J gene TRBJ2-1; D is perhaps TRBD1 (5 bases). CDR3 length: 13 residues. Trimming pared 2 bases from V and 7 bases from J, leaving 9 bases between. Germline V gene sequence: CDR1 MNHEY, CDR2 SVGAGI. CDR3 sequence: CASSYQGRNEQFF. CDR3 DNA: TGTGCCAGCAGTTACCAGGGCCGGAATGAGCAGTTCTTC.

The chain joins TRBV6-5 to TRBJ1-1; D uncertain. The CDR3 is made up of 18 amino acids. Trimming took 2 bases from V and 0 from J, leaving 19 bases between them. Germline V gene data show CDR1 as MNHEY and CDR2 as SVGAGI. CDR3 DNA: TGTGCCAGCAGTTACGACCCGCCCGGCAGATGGCTGAACACTGAAGCTTTCTTT. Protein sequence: CASSYDPPGRWLNTEAFF.

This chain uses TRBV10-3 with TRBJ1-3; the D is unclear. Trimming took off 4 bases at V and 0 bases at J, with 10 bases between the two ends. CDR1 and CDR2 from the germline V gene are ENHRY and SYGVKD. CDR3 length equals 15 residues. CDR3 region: CAISVSAPSGNTIYF. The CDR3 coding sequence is TGTGCCATCAGTGTGTCGGCCCCCTCTGGAAACACCATATATTTT.